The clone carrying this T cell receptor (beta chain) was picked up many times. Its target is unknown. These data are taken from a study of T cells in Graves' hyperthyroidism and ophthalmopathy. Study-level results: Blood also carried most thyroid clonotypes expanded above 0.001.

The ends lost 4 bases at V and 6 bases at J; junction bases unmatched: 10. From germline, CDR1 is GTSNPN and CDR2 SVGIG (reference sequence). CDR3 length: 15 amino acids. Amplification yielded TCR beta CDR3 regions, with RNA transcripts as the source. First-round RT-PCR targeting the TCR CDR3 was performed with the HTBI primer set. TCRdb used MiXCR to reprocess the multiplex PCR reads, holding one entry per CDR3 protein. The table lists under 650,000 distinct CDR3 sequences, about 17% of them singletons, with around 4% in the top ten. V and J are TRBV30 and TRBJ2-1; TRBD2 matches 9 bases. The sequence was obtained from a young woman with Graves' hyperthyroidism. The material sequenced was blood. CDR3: CAWTSGILRGNEQFF. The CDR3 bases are TGTGCCTGGACTAGCGGGATTCTAAGGGGCAATGAGCAGTTCTTC.